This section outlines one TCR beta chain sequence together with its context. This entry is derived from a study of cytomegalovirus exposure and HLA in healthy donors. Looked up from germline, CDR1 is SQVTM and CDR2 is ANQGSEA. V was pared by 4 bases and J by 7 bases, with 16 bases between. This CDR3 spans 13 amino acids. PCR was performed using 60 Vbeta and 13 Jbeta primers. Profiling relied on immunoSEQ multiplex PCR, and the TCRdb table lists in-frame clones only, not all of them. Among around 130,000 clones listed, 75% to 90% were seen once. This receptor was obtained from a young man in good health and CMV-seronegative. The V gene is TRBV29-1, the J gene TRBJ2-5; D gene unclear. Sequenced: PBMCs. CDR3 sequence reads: CSVARIRAGTQYF. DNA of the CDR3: TGCAGCGTTGCCCGCATCCGCGCCGGGACCCAGTACTTC.